This T cell receptor beta chain was identified during a study of human T cells and chemical hapten exposure. A remark on this clonotype: Its antigen is still unknown.

The germline V and J ends were trimmed by 2 bases and 2 bases, with 8 bases remaining between them. Germline-derived CDR1 and CDR2 are SGHNT and YYREEE (reference sequence). The CDR3 is 14 residues long. Study conclusions and caveats: Significantly more large CDR3 similarity clusters were formed by expanded TCRs than by controls.

Time point of the sample: patch test 1, 2 weeks after DPC sensitization. Treatment: therapeutic diphenylcyclopropenone sensitization with weekly scalp DPC. TCRdb re-called the RACE reads through MiXCR, storing one row per CDR3 protein. The table lists roughly 74,000 distinct CDR3 sequences, 32% of them singletons. The clonotype was recovered from a man between 35 and 55 years old with alopecia areata. Some clones in this sample may be carry-over from other donors' samples. The rearrangement joins TRBV5-4 to TRBJ1-5; tentatively, D is TRBD1 (6 bases). The starting material was whole blood, obtained in connection with sensitization to the hapten diphenylcyclopropenone (DPC). The CDR3 nucleotides are TGTGCCAGCAGCTTACAGGGAGGCAATCAGCCCCAGCATTTT. Its translation is CASSLQGGNQPQHF.